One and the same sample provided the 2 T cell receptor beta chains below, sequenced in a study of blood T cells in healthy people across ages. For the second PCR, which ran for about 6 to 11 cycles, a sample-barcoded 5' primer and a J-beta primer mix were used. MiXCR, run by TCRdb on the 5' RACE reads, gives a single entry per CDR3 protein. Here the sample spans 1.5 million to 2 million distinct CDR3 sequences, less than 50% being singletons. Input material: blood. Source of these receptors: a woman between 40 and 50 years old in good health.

CDR3 protein: CASSPGQVFNSPLHF. The CDR3 DNA sequence: TGTGCCAGCAGCCCAGGACAGGTTTTTAATTCACCCCTCCACTTT. V usage is TRBV7-2 and J usage is TRBJ1-6; TRBD1 agrees at 7 bases. In germline, CDR1 is SGHTA, CDR2 FQGNSA. This CDR3 has 15 residues. V lost 5 bases, J lost 6 bases, and 7 bases stayed unmatched.

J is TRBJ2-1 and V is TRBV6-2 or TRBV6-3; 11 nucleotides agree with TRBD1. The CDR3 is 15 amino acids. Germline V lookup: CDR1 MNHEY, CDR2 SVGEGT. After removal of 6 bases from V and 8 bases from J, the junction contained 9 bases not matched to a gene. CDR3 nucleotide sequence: TGTGCCAGCAGGGCCCGGGACAGGGGGTTCTATGAGCAGTTCTTC. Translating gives CASRARDRGFYEQFF.